The 4 T cell receptor beta chains in this list originate from one sample, sequenced in a study of T cell responses to AZD1222 COVID-19 vaccine. Profiling relied on immunoSEQ multiplex PCR, and the TCRdb table lists in-frame clones only, not all of them. This table has under 80,000 clones, roughly 85% appearing once. The sample consisted of peripheral blood, taken 28 days after the second AZD1222 dose. The receptors originated from an adult who received the AZD1222 COVID-19 vaccine.

The V call is TRBV5-6, the J call TRBJ1-5; 8 nucleotides align to TRBD1. V lost 2 bases and J lost 2; bases outside the gene matches: 9. Germline loops: CDR1 SGHDT, CDR2 YYEEEE. This CDR3 spans 17 amino acids. CDR3 nucleotides: TGTGCCAGCAGCTTCGGACAGGGATTAATTGGCAATCAGCCCCAGCATTTT. This translates into CASSFGQGLIGNQPQHF. The complete variable domain, with remaining parts taken from reference TRBV5-6 and TRBJ1-5, reads DAGVTQSPTHLIKTRGQQVTLRCSPKSGHDTVSWYQQALGQGPQFIFQYYEEEERQRGNFPDRFSGHQFPNYSSELNVNALLLGDSALYLCASSFGQGLIGNQPQHFGDGTRLSIL.

V usage is TRBV19 and J usage is TRBJ1-4; D unclear. The V end lost 10 bases, the J end lost 8 bases, and 17 bases lay between the germline ends. The CDR3 is 13 residues long. Germline-derived CDR1 and CDR2 are LNHDA and SQIVND (reference sequence). CDR3 nucleotides: TGTGCCACTTTGGGTTTTGGACGAGAAAAACTGTTTTTT. It is translated as CATLGFGREKLFF.

This clone has just a few counts. V is TRBV12-3 or TRBV12-4 and J is TRBJ1-1; D perhaps matches TRBD1 (5 bases). The ends were cut back, 3 bases at V and 4 bases at J, with 6 bases in the middle. The CDR3 consists of 12 residues. CDR3 in amino acids: CASSLGPTEAFF. The CDR3 DNA reads as TGTGCCAGCAGTTTGGGGCCCACTGAAGCTTTCTTT.

V and J are TRBV7-9 and TRBJ1-2; no clear D. The CDR3 is 17 amino acids. V dropped 5 bases and J dropped 1 base, with 20 bases sitting between them. CDR1 is SEHNR, CDR2 FQNEAQ, per germline (reference sequence). In DNA form, the CDR3 reads TGTGCCAGCAGCCGAGGGCTGGTAGGAGAGGTTAACTATGGCTACACCTTC. It is translated as CASSRGLVGEVNYGYTF.